Listed below are T cell receptor beta chains from one sample, sequenced in a study of shared clonotypes between healthy human individuals. Repertoires were generated with immunoSEQ multiplex PCR, while TCRdb's copy carries only in-frame clones and drops some. The repertoire holds millions of clones, with 85% to 95% as singletons. The specimen sequenced was naive CD4+ T cells sorted from blood. The receptor source for this set is a man between 18 and 29 years old in good health. CDR3s include the opening cysteine and the closing phenylalanine or tryptophan. Each record gives: D gene, V gene, clone size, J gene, CDR3 DNA, CDR3 protein. The D gene is left open where the match is weak. Part of the rows lack a size; the others show once, few, many or a class for expanded clones.

.	TRBV27	.	TRBJ1-2	TGTGCCAGCAGCTGGGCGGGGGGACGTGGCTACACCTTC	CASSWAGGRGYTF
TRBD1	TRBV5-1	once	TRBJ1-2	TGCGCCAGCGGGCAGGGGGAAAATGGCTACACCTTC	CASGQGENGYTF
.	TRBV5-1	.	TRBJ2-3	TGCGCCAGCAGCATCGGGACTTTCGGCACAGATACGCAGTATTTT	CASSIGTFGTDTQYF
TRBD2	TRBV28	once	TRBJ2-3	TGTGCCAGCAGTTTAAAGGGGCTAGCGGGGGCTACGCAGTATTTT	CASSLKGLAGATQYF
.	TRBV4-3	.	TRBJ2-2	TGCGCCAGCAGCCAAGATGGGGCAGGGCCCGGGGAGCTGTTTTTT	CASSQDGAGPGELFF
TRBD1	TRBV6-5	.	TRBJ1-5	TGTGCCAGCAAGAGAGGGGGCGACAATCAGCCCCAGCATTTT	CASKRGGDNQPQHF
.	TRBV10-2	.	TRBJ2-7	TGCGCCAGCCGGGACGGCGCCTACGAGCAGTACTTC	CASRDGAYEQYF
.	TRBV27	.	TRBJ2-5	TGTGCCAGCAGTTTAGGCCCCAACGGCGGGCGGGAGACCCAGTACTTC	CASSLGPNGGRETQYF
TRBD1	TRBV7-9	.	TRBJ2-1	TGTGCCAGCACCGATTTACAGGGGGTCTACAATGAGCAGTTCTTC	CASTDLQGVYNEQFF
TRBD1	TRBV19	.	TRBJ2-7	TGTGCCAGTAACAACCCTGGACAGGGGGGCTACGAGCAGTACTTC	CASNNPGQGGYEQYF
.	TRBV2	.	TRBJ1-2	TGTGCCAGCATCTCACAGCCTAATTATGGCTACACCTTC	CASISQPNYGYTF
.	TRBV10-1	.	TRBJ2-3	TGCGCCAGCGGGGATACGTCTCTAGATACGCAGTATTTT	CASGDTSLDTQYF
TRBD1	TRBV6-1	once	TRBJ2-1	TGTGCCAGCAGTGAAGAGGGGCCAGGGGGCTTCTACAATGAGCAGTTCTTC	CASSEEGPGGFYNEQFF
TRBD2	TRBV30	.	TRBJ2-5	TGTGCCTGGAGTGTAGGTAGCGGACTAGCTGAAGAGACCCAGTACTTC	CAWSVGSGLAEETQYF
.	TRBV7-9	.	TRBJ1-4	TGTGCCAGCAGCGGGCAGGGGACCGTAAATGAAAAACTGTTTTTT	CASSGQGTVNEKLFF
.	TRBV2	.	TRBJ2-3	TGTGCCGGAGTTAGGGGGGGGAGCACAGATACGCAGTATTTT	CAGVRGGSTDTQYF
.	TRBV18	.	TRBJ1-2	TGTGCCAGCTCACCACCCCCGGGGGCGTTTGGCTACACCTTC	CASSPPPGAFGYTF
.	TRBV30	.	TRBJ1-2	TGTGCCTGGAGTCAAATTTTCCCGACTAAAGCTAACTATGGCTACACCTTC	CAWSQIFPTKANYGYTF
.	TRBV6-6	.	TRBJ2-1	TGTGCCAGCAGTTACGGGCTTGGCCGGGGTGAGCAGTTCTTC	CASSYGLGRGEQFF
.	TRBV6-4	.	TRBJ1-5	TGTGCCAGCAGTGATGACCGGCGGGGAGGTCAGCCCCAGCATTTT	CASSDDRRGGQPQHF
.	TRBV19	few	TRBJ1-4	TGTGCCACTTCCAGGGTGGCCAATGAAAAACTGTTTTTT	CATSRVANEKLFF
.	TRBV5-4	.	TRBJ1-1	TGTGCCAGCAGCGCCCGGGAATCATGGAACACTGAAGCTTTCTTT	CASSARESWNTEAFF
.	TRBV4-2	.	TRBJ2-7	TGTGCCAGCAGCCGGTCGGGGTACGAGCAGTACTTC	CASSRSGYEQYF
.	TRBV6-1	.	TRBJ1-1	TGTGCCAGCAAGAGCGGGACTGAAGCTTTCTTT	CASKSGTEAFF
.	TRBV10-3	.	TRBJ2-7	TGTGCCATCATGTGGGAGCAGGACGGCTACGAGCAGTACTTC	CAIMWEQDGYEQYF
.	TRBV27	.	TRBJ1-2	TGTGCCAGCAGTTTATCAAGACAGGAGGGAAACTATGGCTACACCTTC	CASSLSRQEGNYGYTF
.	TRBV4-1	once	TRBJ1-6	TGCGCCAGCAGCCAATCGGGACAACCGAGCTCCTATAATTCACCCCTCCACTTT	CASSQSGQPSSYNSPLHF
.	TRBV7-3	.	TRBJ2-2	TGTGCCAGCAGCTTTAACGGACAGACCGGGGAGCTGTTTTTT	CASSFNGQTGELFF